This passage covers 27 T cell receptor beta chains from one sample sequenced in a study of tumor and adjacent non-tumor tissue in lung cancer (dated by TCRdb to the late 2010s). RNA was isolated from bulk, unsorted tissue, and RNA quality was assessed with a NanoDrop ND-1000 and an Agilent 2100. Normal lung samples were distant non-tumor tissue taken more than 3 cm from the tumor edge. The method was multiplex PCR. Instrument used: Illumina HiSeq 2500. TCRbeta libraries were built by three rounds of nested PCR using primers (Table S4), following protocols modified from ARM-PCR. TCRdb reworked the public reads: Q25 trimming with fastp, MiXCR clone assembly, productive beta chains retained. Each entry is one CDR3 protein sequence, shown with its most common DNA and genes. The sample table holds about 48,000 distinct CDR3 sequences, of which around 60% were seen once. Of the sample, about 30% is held by the ten largest clones.

Material: distant non-tumor lung tissue. These receptors were collected from a woman aged 70-85 years with non-small cell lung cancer.

As regards this clonotype: One end of the junction is discordant with germline, which a read error may explain. The V and J genes are TRBV6-1 and TRBJ2-1, with D maybe TRBD2 (6 bases). This CDR3 is 12 amino acids long. Germline loops: CDR1 MNHNS, CDR2 SASEGT. The CDR3 spells CASSWRGYEQLF. The CDR3, as DNA: TGTGCCAGCAGTTGGAGGGGCTATGAGCAGTTATTC.

This clonotype was observed many times. V and J are TRBV7-9 and TRBJ2-5; unclear D gene. Germline loops: CDR1 SEHNR, CDR2 FQNEAQ (reference sequence). V shed 5 bases and J shed 5 bases, with 12 bases lying between them. The CDR3 covers 13 residues. CDR3 sequence (DNA): TGTGCCAGCAGCAGCCGTGCCCTTGAGACCCAGTACTTC. It encodes CASSSRALETQYF. Together with reference TRBV7-9 and TRBJ2-5, the CDR3 gives the full variable domain: DTGVSQNPRHKITKRGQNVTFRCDPISEHNRLYWYRQTLGQGPEFLTYFQNEAQLEKSRLLSDRFSAERPKGSFSTLEIQRTEQGDSAMYLCASSSRALETQYFGPGTRLLVL.

The sample holds one count of this clonotype. A read error may produce the germline difference seen at one junction end. V and J are TRBV5-1 and TRBJ2-1; D is ambiguous. The CDR3 extends over 12 amino acids. Germline loops: CDR1 SGHRS, CDR2 YFSETQ. The CDR3 nucleotides are TGCACCAGCAGCTTGGCCCCTCAGGAGCAGTTCTTC. It specifies CTSSLAPQEQFF.

This clonotype showed up just a few times. The junction differs from germline at one of its ends, possibly a read error. The chain couples TRBV5-5 to TRBJ2-1, with a tentative D call TRBD1 (6 bases). The CDR3 is 18 amino acids. Germline values: CDR1 SGHKS, CDR2 YYEKEE (reference sequence). In DNA, the CDR3 is TGTGCCAGCAGCCTCCCCTACTTCAGGGGTGGGTCGAACGATGAGCAGCTCTTC. It specifies CASSLPYFRGGSNDEQLF. Full variable domain (outside the CDR3, taken from reference TRBV5-5 and TRBJ2-1): DAGVTQSPTHLIKTRGQQVTLRCSPISGHKSVSWYQQVLGQGPQFIFQYYEKEERGRGNFPDRFSARQFPNYSSELNVNALLLGDSALYLCASSLPYFRGGSNDEQLFGPGTRLTVL.

The gene calls are TRBV7-9 and TRBJ2-4; D unclear. The germline V and J ends were trimmed by 2 bases and 0 bases, with 5 bases remaining between them. CDR1 and CDR2 from the germline V gene are SEHNR and FQNEAQ (reference sequence). CDR3 size: 14 residues. CDR3 nucleotide sequence: TGTGCCAGCAGCTTATATCTAGCCAAAAACATTCAGTACTTC. Residues: CASSLYLAKNIQYF.

Remarks on this clonotype: A much bigger clone sits one base away, suggesting this may be a read error. This chain links TRBV5-1 with TRBJ2-3, with D tentatively TRBD2 (6 bases). The germline gives CDR1 SGHRS, CDR2 YFSETQ. The CDR3 consists of 15 residues. The CDR3: CASSPGSEITGTQYF. The CDR3 DNA sequence: TGCGCCAGCAGCCCCGGGAGCGAAATCACAGGTACGCAGTATTTT.

With respect to this clonotype: One end of the junction fails to match germline, which may point to a read error. The chain has TRBV4-1 and TRBJ1-1; 10 nucleotides align to TRBD1. The CDR3 runs 15 residues. The germline CDR1 and CDR2 sequences are MGHRA and YSYEKL. The CDR3 bases are TGCGTCAGCAGCCAAGACAGGGGGCAGTTGACTGAAGCTTTCTTC. Translated: CVSSQDRGQLTEAFF.

This clonotype has a handful of counts. One base away lies a much larger clone, so this may be a sequencing read error. J is TRBJ1-6 and V is TRBV5-4; the D gene is possibly TRBD1 (6 bases). This CDR3 region has 16 residues. Germline CDR1 reads SGHNT; CDR2 reads YYREEE (reference sequence). CDR3 in amino acids: CASSLALSGANSPPHF. The CDR3 nucleotides are TGTGCCAGCAGCTTGGCCCTCTCAGGGGCCAATTCACCCCCCCACTTT. Variable domain in full (rest from reference TRBV5-4 and TRBJ1-6): ETGVTQSPTHLIKTRGQQVTLRCSSQSGHNTVSWYQQALGQGPQFIFQYYREEENGRGNFPPRFSGLQFPNYSSELNVNALELDDSALYLCASSLALSGANSPPHFGNGTRLTVT.

This clonotype is a singleton in its sample. The junction departs from the called germline gene at one end, perhaps through a read error. The chain joins TRBV29-1 to TRBJ2-1, with a tentative D call TRBD2 (5 bases). The CDR3 covers 14 residues. Per germline, CDR1 SQVTM and CDR2 ANQGSEA. The CDR3 bases are TGCAGCGTTACCGAGAGGGTTTGTACAAATGAACAGTTCTTC. The encoded protein is CSVTERVCTNEQFF.

With regard to this clonotype: This CDR3 fails to terminate in the conserved phenylalanine or tryptophan, so it likely reflects a read error. V usage is TRBV29-1 and J usage is TRBJ2-7, with 8 bases identical to TRBD1. Germline CDR1 reads SQVTM; CDR2 reads ANQGSEA. This CDR3 has 13 residues. The CDR3 region has the DNA TGCAACGTGCCCGGACAGGGACACTACGAGCAGTACCTC. Translated: CNVPGQGHYEQYL.

Details on this clonotype: A read error is possible here, since a much larger clone lies one base away. J is TRBJ1-3 and V is TRBV7-8; maybe TRBD1 (5 bases). The CDR3 is 15 amino acids. In germline, CDR1 is SGHVS, CDR2 FQNEAQ. V shed 3 bases and J shed 3 bases, with 12 bases lying between them. The CDR3 loop is CASSLGTQNGNTIYF. In nucleotides, the CDR3 is TGTGCCAGCAGCTTGGGGACTCAAAATGGAAACACCATATATTTT.

As to this clonotype: The CDR3 does not end in the conserved phenylalanine or tryptophan, so this is likely a read error. This sequence joins TRBV20-1 and TRBJ2-5, with D maybe TRBD1 (6 bases). Trimming took 6 bases from V and 7 from J, leaving 18 bases between them. CDR3 length: 13 amino acids. Per germline, CDR1 DFQATT and CDR2 SNEGSKA (reference sequence). This CDR3 reads CSASARGPGTQYS. In nucleotides, the CDR3 is TGCAGTGCCTCCGCCAGGGGCCCTGGGACCCAGTACTCC.

To note about this clonotype: At one end, the junction sequence differs from germline, possibly due to a read error. The V and J genes are TRBV11-1 and TRBJ2-1, with 7 positions matching TRBD2. Germline CDR1 SGHAT, CDR2 FQDESV (reference sequence). CDR3 length equals 16 residues. The CDR3 sequence is CANSLTLAGLYNEQFF. CDR3 DNA: TGTGCCAACAGCTTAACCTTAGCGGGCCTGTACAATGAGCAGTTCTTC.

The chain has TRBV6-1 and TRBJ2-3, with 8 positions matching TRBD2. V lost 2 bases to trimming and J lost 5 bases; unmatched junction nucleotides: 9. This CDR3 spans 16 amino acids. Germline loops: CDR1 MNHNS, CDR2 SASEGT. CDR3 coding DNA: TGTGCCAGCAGTGAATTACTAGCGGAAGACAGAGATACGCAGTATTTT. Amino acids: CASSELLAEDRDTQYF.

The rearrangement links TRBV5-1 to TRBJ2-6, with D maybe TRBD2 (5 bases). Trimming left V 0 bases short and J 8 bases short, with 12 bases between. CDR3 size: 15 residues. From germline, CDR1 is SGHRS and CDR2 YFSETQ. Written as DNA, the CDR3 is TGCGCCAGCAGCTTGGTAGTGTCCGGGACCAACGTCCTGACTTTC. Its protein product is CASSLVVSGTNVLTF.

As concerns this clonotype: An end of the junction differs from the germline gene, which may be a read error. This chain joins TRBV20-1 and TRBJ1-2; no definite D call. This CDR3 has 13 amino acids. From germline, CDR1 is DFQATT and CDR2 SNEGSKA (reference sequence). CDR3 DNA sequence: TGCAGTGCTAGGTTACATACTAACTATGCCTACACCTTC. This sequence encodes CSARLHTNYAYTF.

This clonotype was recorded many times. The gene calls are TRBV28 and TRBJ2-7; D is uncertain. In germline, CDR1 is MDHEN, CDR2 SYDVKM. The CDR3 is 13 residues long. Trimming shortened V by 3 bases and J by 2 bases, and 8 bases separated the two germline ends. CDR3 sequence reads: CASSFGLTYEQYF. The CDR3 coding sequence is TGTGCCAGCAGTTTTGGCTTAACCTACGAGCAGTACTTC.

As regards this clonotype: At one end the junction does not follow the germline gene, possibly because of a read error. This chain joins TRBV10-3 and TRBJ2-1, with D unresolved. The length of the CDR3 is 15 residues. The germline CDR1 and CDR2 sequences are ENHRY and SYGVKD. CDR3 sequence: CAIREFRAESHEQFF. Here the CDR3 DNA reads TGTGCCATCAGAGAGTTTAGGGCGGAAAGCCATGAGCAGTTCTTC.

In the case of this clonotype: A much larger clone sits a single nucleotide away, making a read error possible. The J gene is TRBJ2-5, the V gene TRBV28; D is possibly TRBD1 (6 bases). The CDR3 is made up of 15 amino acids. CDR1 is MDHEN and CDR2 is SYDVKM in the germline V gene. V lost 6 bases, J lost 1 base, and 15 bases lay in between. The CDR3 DNA follows: TGTGCCAGCAGCACCGTCGGACAGCCCCAAGAGACCCAGTACTTC. As protein: CASSTVGQPQETQYF.

This chain connects TRBV7-2 to TRBJ2-7; D might be TRBD2 (6 bases). V lost 3 bases and J 0 bases, leaving 12 bases between the germline ends. The CDR3 runs to 15 residues. From germline, CDR1 is SGHTA and CDR2 FQGNSA. CDR3 in amino acids: CASSFLVAASYEQYF. The DNA for the CDR3 is TGTGCCAGCAGCTTTCTTGTAGCGGCCTCCTACGAGCAGTACTTC.

As concerns this clonotype: The junction departs from germline at one end; a sequencing error may be responsible. V usage is TRBV5-1 and J usage is TRBJ2-2; D possibly uses TRBD1 or TRBD2 (6 bases each). The CDR3 spans 14 residues. CDR1 is SGHRS and CDR2 is YFSETQ in the germline V gene. This CDR3 is CVSSLGGYTGELFF. The CDR3 coding sequence is TGCGTCAGCAGCTTGGGGGGCTACACCGGAGAGCTGTTTTTT.

This clonotype showed up many times. J is TRBJ1-1 and V is TRBV6-5; D is ambiguous. The CDR3 loop spans 13 amino acids. V was pared by 6 bases and J by 6 bases, with 14 bases between. Looked up from germline, CDR1 is MNHEY and CDR2 is SVGAGI. The CDR3 coding sequence is TGTGCCAGCAGCCGAAACGACGCCGCTGAAGCTTTCTTT. Amino acids: CASSRNDAAEAFF.

In this sample, this clonotype turned up many times. The chain links TRBV29-1 to TRBJ2-7, with TRBD1 as a possible D gene (6 bases). From germline, CDR1 is SQVTM and CDR2 ANQGSEA. Trimming shortened V by 8 bases and J by 0 bases, and 14 bases separated the two germline ends. The CDR3 sequence is 13 residues long. This CDR3 reads CSIKRDTSYEQYF. The CDR3 DNA sequence: TGCAGCATTAAACGGGACACCTCCTACGAGCAGTACTTC.

J is TRBJ2-7 and V is TRBV6-1, with a tentative D call TRBD2 (5 bases). This CDR3 is 14 amino acids long. The germline CDR1 and CDR2 sequences are MNHNS and SASEGT. V lost 3 bases to trimming and J lost 3 bases, with 12 bases between them. The chain's CDR3 is CASSEADSDYEQYF. The CDR3 DNA reads as TGTGCCAGCAGTGAGGCCGATAGCGACTACGAGCAGTACTTC.

This clonotype was seen ten or more times. The rearrangement links TRBV29-1 to TRBJ2-2; D remains unclear. CDR1 and CDR2 (germline): SQVTM, ANQGSEA. V was cut by 7 bases and J by 5 bases, with 5 bases left in between. The CDR3 extends over 10 amino acids. CDR3 nucleotide sequence: TGCAGCGGGGGTACCGGGGAGCTGTTTTTT. It codes for CSGGTGELFF.

The V call is TRBV6-1, the J call TRBJ2-5; D is unresolved. Germline V gene data show CDR1 as MNHNS and CDR2 as SASEGT. The CDR3 has 14 amino acids. Trimming pared 9 bases from V and 1 base from J, leaving 15 bases between. The CDR3 sequence: CARSRRTVQETQYF. As DNA, the CDR3 is TGTGCCAGGAGTCGTAGAACGGTCCAAGAGACCCAGTACTTC.

This clonotype is medium-sized within its sample. The CDR3 bases are TGTGCCAGCAGCCCACAGGGGGACTCCTACGAGCAGTACTTC. Residues: CASSPQGDSYEQYF. The chain carries TRBV13 and TRBJ2-7; 8 bases map to TRBD1. J gave up 0 bases and V 5 bases, and 3 bases lay outside the gene matches. CDR1 and CDR2 (germline): PRHDT, FYEKMQ (reference sequence). The CDR3 has 14 amino acids.